The source of this TCR beta chain is a study of CXCR3-negative and CXCR3-positive naive CD8 T cells. CDR1 is SEHNR, CDR2 FQNEAQ, per germline (reference sequence). The length of the CDR3 is 16 residues. The method, 5' RACE with UMI labels, was used to prepare the TRB cDNA libraries. Reprocessing the 5' RACE reads, TCRdb reports a single entry for every CDR3 protein and omits DNA. Across approximately 24,000 distinct CDR3 sequences, the top ten clones capture about 3% of the sample. The receptor's source is a human donor in good health. Some clones in this sample may be carry-over from other donors' samples. Sequenced input: naive CXCR3- CD8+ T cells from blood. Subset indicated: CD45RO-CCR7+CD27+CD95- naive CD8+ T cells lacking CXCR3 (TNR3-). This rearrangement joins TRBV7-9 to TRBJ2-7; TCRdb outputs TRBD1, but without DNA this stays unchecked. CDR3 amino acids: CASSLPPGDPNYEQYF.